The rows below give T cell receptor beta chains drawn from one sample of a study of regulatory T cells in long-lasting Graves disease. TCRdb processed the multiplex PCR reads anew with MiXCR; each CDR3 protein has one entry. The table records a few hundred thousand distinct CDR3 sequences, 14% of them present only once. This sample was also put to use in a study of T cells in Graves' hyperthyroidism and ophthalmopathy.

The material sequenced was peripheral blood mononuclear cells (PBMCs), taken at new diagnosis, from a patient treated with antithyroid drugs. Receptor source: a woman in her forties or fifties with Graves disease. Each CDR3 is given without its conserved first and last residue. Fields, in order: V gene, J gene, CDR3 protein.

v_call: TRBV5-1
j_call: TRBJ2-3
cdr3_aa: ASGGTPRADTQY

v_call: TRBV7-9
j_call: TRBJ1-1
cdr3_aa: ASSIAGPQWGRTEAF

v_call: TRBV14
j_call: TRBJ1-2
cdr3_aa: ASSQDRSGRANGYT

v_call: TRBV6-1
j_call: TRBJ2-5
cdr3_aa: ASNNGVAGEETQY

v_call: TRBV2
j_call: TRBJ2-3
cdr3_aa: ASSRGLGTDTQY

v_call: TRBV28
j_call: TRBJ2-5
cdr3_aa: ASSYTGGRETQY

v_call: TRBV28
j_call: TRBJ2-2
cdr3_aa: ASSLPATGGFTGELF

v_call: TRBV29-1
j_call: TRBJ2-1
cdr3_aa: SVVGLGSVEEQF

v_call: TRBV4-1
j_call: TRBJ2-7
cdr3_aa: ASSQDHGLASAYEQY

v_call: TRBV6-2/TRBV6-3
j_call: TRBJ1-1
cdr3_aa: ASSHDQGRFEAF

v_call: TRBV3-1
j_call: TRBJ2-1
cdr3_aa: ASSQDPLAGGFNEQF

v_call: TRBV5-1
j_call: TRBJ2-1
cdr3_aa: ASNDGGGNYNEQF

v_call: TRBV2
j_call: TRBJ2-1
cdr3_aa: ASSGWLRERSNEQF

v_call: TRBV20-1
j_call: TRBJ1-1
cdr3_aa: SAPWEDTEAF

v_call: TRBV20-1
j_call: TRBJ2-1
cdr3_aa: SARLGEYSYNEQF

v_call: TRBV20-1
j_call: TRBJ2-2
cdr3_aa: SARTQRGTGELF

v_call: TRBV2
j_call: TRBJ1-5
cdr3_aa: ASKGSGNQPQH

v_call: TRBV6-1
j_call: TRBJ2-1
cdr3_aa: ASRRTSGSVGSDEQF

v_call: TRBV29-1
j_call: TRBJ1-1
cdr3_aa: SVVGTAGEAF

v_call: TRBV5-1
j_call: TRBJ1-6
cdr3_aa: ASSLGDERSPLH